The TCR beta chain under discussion was sequenced for a study of blood T cell repertoires in COVID-19. As for the study in general: COVID-19 samples, acute and convalescent, were from the United States, Italy and Spain. Sources were T cells, B-cell-depleted T cells, or PBMCs; the material itself was cDNA or gDNA.

In the original analysis: Amplification of reference gene primers was used by the study to estimate nucleated cell counts. TCRdb keeps only in-frame clones here, not all; method: immunoSEQ multiplex PCR. The V and J calls and the clone size are those of that table, but D and trimming were determined from the DNA. The table shows about 140,000 clones, with 65% to 85% occurring only once. This clonotype was sampled from a human donor in a cohort sampled during active COVID-19. What was sequenced was peripheral blood.

CDR3 bases: TGTGCCAGCTCACCACTGGCTAGCGAATACAATGAGCAGTTCTTC. Translation gives CASSPLASEYNEQFF. The rearrangement joins TRBV18 to TRBJ2-1; D is perhaps TRBD2 (6 bases). Germline loops: CDR1 KGHSH, CDR2 LQKENI. This CDR3 spans 15 amino acids. V lost 1 base and J 4 bases, leaving 11 bases between the germline ends.